This T cell receptor (beta chain) derives from a study of early T cells in non-severe SARS-CoV-2 infection. This clonotype was seen at least ten times. The library protocol tagged individual cDNA molecules with unique molecular identifiers. TCRdb processed the 5' RACE reads anew with MiXCR; each CDR3 protein has one entry. Here the sample spans about 84,000 distinct CDR3 sequences, roughly an eighth being singletons. With V trimmed by 4 bases and J by 6 bases, 0 bases remained unmatched. Germline CDR1 LGHDT, CDR2 YNNKEL (reference sequence). The CDR3 has 11 residues. The rearrangement joins TRBV3-1 to TRBJ2-7; TRBD2 agrees at 7 bases. The sequence derives from an adult who was a healthcare worker with PCR-confirmed SARS-CoV-2 infection or an uninfected control (not recorded which). Sequencing was performed on whole blood. The CDR3 sequence is CASSREGEQYF. Written as DNA, the CDR3 is TGTGCCAGCAGCCGGGAGGGCGAGCAGTACTTC.